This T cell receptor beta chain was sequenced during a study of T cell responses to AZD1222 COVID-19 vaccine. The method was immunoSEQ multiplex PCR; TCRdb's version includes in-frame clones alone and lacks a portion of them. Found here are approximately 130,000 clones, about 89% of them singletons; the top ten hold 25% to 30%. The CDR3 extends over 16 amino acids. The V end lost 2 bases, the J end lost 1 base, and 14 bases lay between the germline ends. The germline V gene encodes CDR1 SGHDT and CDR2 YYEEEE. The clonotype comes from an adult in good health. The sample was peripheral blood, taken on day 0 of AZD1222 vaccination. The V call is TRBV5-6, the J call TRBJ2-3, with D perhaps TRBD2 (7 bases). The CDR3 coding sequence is TGTGCCAGCAGCTTTGGCCGGGGGGCTGGCACAGATACGCAGTATTTT. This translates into CASSFGRGAGTDTQYF.